The rows below give T cell receptor beta chains drawn from one sample of a study of OX40 agonist ivuxolimab in advanced cancers. Sequenced by immunoSEQ multiplex PCR; TCRdb stores in-frame clones only, minus some. The table records over 50,000 clones, 70% to 85% of them present only once. Material: CD4+ or CD8+ T cells sorted from blood, obtained in a trial of the OX40 agonist ivuxolimab. These receptors were obtained from an adult with an advanced solid tumor such as melanoma, head and neck, liver or kidney cancer. Each CDR3 is given without its conserved first and last residue. The D gene is left open where the match is weak.

D gene | V gene | CDR3 protein
- | TRBV6-1 | ASSETIYSNQPQH
- | TRBV30 | AWRRGGTGLNYGYT
- | TRBV6-6 | ASRPDFSGANVLT
- | TRBV29-1 | SVQGSTDTQY
- | TRBV19 | ASAPGGGSGELF
- | TRBV27 | ATYPGNLLNTGELF
TRBD1 | TRBV14 | ASSQATGVYNEQF
- | TRBV6-1 | ASGEGYEQY
- | TRBV11-2 | ASSLDIRVGNNEQF
TRBD1 | TRBV9 | ASSGGTGFHEQY
- | TRBV9 | ASSVVGDPDSPLH
TRBD2 | TRBV7-2 | ASSPGLAGETQY
- | TRBV6-5 | ASSYSGGWVSYGYT
- | TRBV4-1 | ASSQLFSVGGNEQF
- | TRBV5-4 | ASSPGVGQETQY
TRBD1 | TRBV27 | ASSFAGTGSYNEQF
TRBD1 | TRBV6-6 | ASRSGGRDTEAF
TRBD2 | TRBV4-1 | ASSLKAGGNTGELF
- | TRBV5-1 | ASKGRDEQF
- | TRBV28 | ASSIEMGLGPYEQY
TRBD1 | TRBV28 | ASSLRQGAMRRGYT
- | TRBV30 | AWSTLDEQF
- | TRBV9 | ASRAELGRAYGYT
- | TRBV2 | ASLGGLNQPQH
TRBD2 | TRBV7-9 | ASSSLGLATETQY
TRBD1 | TRBV18 | ASSPGQGDSYEQY
TRBD2 | TRBV6-5 | ASSYGTSGAWY
- | TRBV19 | ASSIEGSYYGYT
TRBD1 | TRBV2 | ASSRRTGVGGYT
- | TRBV6-5 | ASSYFQGLRTQY
TRBD2 | TRBV12-5 | ASGRQSLGGGASYNEQF
- | TRBV5-4 | ASSLRRDALFSYEQY
- | TRBV28 | ASSLQQVGYT
- | TRBV7-6 | ASSSRPPDGASGNTIY
TRBD2 | TRBV5-6 | ASSWSATSGGNNEQF
TRBD2 | TRBV5-1 | ASSSGVLAGGPADTQY
TRBD1 | TRBV19 | ASSTPGQHTGELF
TRBD2 | TRBV6-5 | ASSLAGGPFPDTQY
- | TRBV6-5 | ASSLVSGANVLT
TRBD2 | TRBV14 | ASSPSGGAHTQY
- | TRBV5-1 | ASSLGGEWNTEAF
- | TRBV6-6 | AGGKGGSGNTIY
- | TRBV5-1 | ASSLFAGANVLT
- | TRBV7-2 | ASSRIWGEKNGYT